This T cell receptor beta chain was sequenced during a study of siplizumab effects on memory and regulatory T cells. General study results and limits: Naive T cell populations appeared to exhibit greater diversity than memory cells and appeared to be major alloresponse contributors.

Comment on this clone: The target antigen is unknown.

This CDR3 spans 13 amino acids. Trimming left V 8 bases short and J 0 bases short, with 10 bases between. The germline CDR1 and CDR2 sequences are MNHNS and SASEGT. Per sample, some 93,000 TCR templates were assayed. Sequencing used immunoSEQ multiplex PCR; TCRdb keeps in-frame clones, though not all of them. The sample yields fewer than 120,000 clones, roughly 92% seen once. Sequenced input: CD4+ T cells sorted from blood. The clonotype was recovered from a human donor in good health. The chain uses TRBV6-1 and TRBJ1-2; D unresolved. The CDR3 nucleotides read TGTGCCAGCGACGTCGGAGCTAACTATGGCTACACCTTC. Amino acids: CASDVGANYGYTF.